Below, 3 T cell receptor beta chains from the same sample are listed, as sequenced in a study of shared clonotypes between healthy human individuals. The method was immunoSEQ multiplex PCR; TCRdb's version includes in-frame clones alone and lacks a portion of them. Among roughly 1,100,000 clones listed, approximately 76% were seen once. The sample consisted of memory CD4+ T cells sorted from blood. As to subset: CD45RA-negative fraction. Every receptor here comes from a man aged 18 to 35 in good health.

V usage is TRBV11-1 and J usage is TRBJ2-7, with D hard to call. With 0 bases removed from V and 5 bases from J, the gap between germline ends came to 2 bases. Looked up from germline, CDR1 is SGHAT and CDR2 is FQDESV (reference sequence). The CDR3 consists of 11 residues. CDR3 residues: CASSLANEQYF. The CDR3 bases are TGTGCCAGCAGCTTAGCAAACGAGCAGTACTTC.

This clone was counted a few times. This chain uses TRBV2 with TRBJ1-2; a possible D gene is TRBD1 (5 bases). CDR3 length equals 15 residues. Germline V CDR1 and CDR2: SNHLY, FYNNEI. V was shortened by 2 bases and J by 0 bases, with 10 bases between the two germline ends. CDR3 protein: CASSELTVSNYGYTF. CDR3 sequence (DNA): TGTGCCAGCAGTGAATTGACAGTCTCTAACTATGGCTACACCTTC. Full variable domain (outside the CDR3, taken from reference TRBV2 and TRBJ1-2): EPEVTQTPSHQVTQMGQEVILRCVPISNHLYFYWYRQILGQKVEFLVSFYNNEISEKSEIFDDQFSVERPDGSNFTLKIRSTKLEDSAMYFCASSELTVSNYGYTFGSGTRLTVV.

This clone has only a few counts. The chain combines TRBV6-1 with TRBJ1-1; D remains ambiguous. Germline loops: CDR1 MNHNS, CDR2 SASEGT. This CDR3 comprises 13 residues. V lost 6 bases and J lost 1, with 9 bases in between. CDR3 protein: CASRSGQNTEAFF. Here the CDR3 DNA reads TGTGCCAGCAGGTCGGGTCAGAACACTGAAGCTTTCTTT.